This is a list of T cell receptor beta chains from one sample in a study of vaccination effects on CD4 cells after COVID-19. Generated by immunoSEQ multiplex PCR, the TCRdb table keeps only in-frame clones and is missing some. The sample includes 50,000 or so clones, more than 75% of them seen just once. These receptors lack a known antigen. The sample was CD4+ T cells from PBMCs cultured with HCoV-OC43 spike peptides, taken before COVID-19 vaccination. These TCRs come from a human donor who received a COVID-19 vaccine. Each CDR3 is given with its conserved first and last residue. D genes are given only for firm matches. Clone size is not always given. Where it is, it says once, few, many or a class for expanded clones.

j_call,v_call,clone_size,d_call,cdr3_aa,cdr3_nt
TRBJ2-1,TRBV2,-,TRBD2,CASSEDGLANNEQFF,TGTGCCAGCAGTGAAGACGGACTAGCGAATAATGAGCAGTTCTTC
TRBJ2-3,TRBV18,-,-,CASSPPASLKADTQYF,TGTGCCAGCTCACCACCGGCGAGTTTGAAGGCAGATACGCAGTATTTT
TRBJ2-1,TRBV6-5,-,TRBD2,CASRGLAGANEQFF,TGTGCCAGCAGAGGACTAGCGGGGGCCAATGAGCAGTTCTTC
TRBJ1-5,TRBV3-1/TRBV3-2,-,-,CASSPFDSYQPQHF,TGTGCCAGCAGCCCCTTCGACTCCTATCAGCCCCAGCATTTT
TRBJ1-4,TRBV12-3/TRBV12-4,-,-,CASSQVEKLFF,TGTGCCAGCAGTCAAGTTGAAAAACTGTTTTTT
TRBJ2-1,TRBV7-9,few,TRBD1,CASSLGQGDEQFF,TGTGCCAGCAGCTTAGGACAGGGAGACGAGCAGTTCTTC
TRBJ1-2,TRBV6-6,-,-,CAGRGVGGYTF,TGTGCCGGACGAGGGGTCGGTGGCTACACCTTC
TRBJ2-1,TRBV18,-,TRBD1,CASSFYRGRDPSYNEQFF,TGTGCCAGCTCATTTTACAGGGGTAGGGACCCGAGTTACAATGAGCAGTTCTTC
TRBJ2-3,TRBV18,-,-,CASSPPKDTQYF,TGTGCCAGCTCACCACCCAAAGATACGCAGTATTTT
TRBJ2-1,TRBV2,-,TRBD2,CASSSERGGLGEQFF,TGTGCCAGCAGTTCTGAGCGGGGGGGCCTGGGAGAGCAGTTCTTC
TRBJ2-2,TRBV5-1,-,TRBD2,CASSSTSGAGTGELFF,TGCGCCAGCAGCTCGACTAGCGGGGCGGGCACCGGGGAGCTGTTTTTT
TRBJ2-3,TRBV12-5,-,TRBD1,CASGPDRASDTQYF,TGTGCTAGTGGTCCGGACAGGGCTTCAGATACGCAGTATTTT
TRBJ1-5,TRBV6-5,-,-,CASRETSNQPQHF,TGTGCCAGCCGGGAGACTAGCAATCAGCCCCAGCATTTT
TRBJ2-1,TRBV7-9,-,-,CASSLRAFNEQFF,TGTGCCAGCAGCCTTAGGGCTTTCAATGAGCAGTTCTTC
TRBJ1-2,TRBV6-5,-,TRBD1,CASRTDREGGGYTF,TGTGCCAGCAGAACGGACAGGGAAGGGGGTGGCTACACCTTC
TRBJ2-3,TRBV24-1,-,-,CATSGGVPTDTQYF,TGTGCCACCAGTGGGGGAGTCCCCACAGATACGCAGTATTTT
TRBJ2-3,TRBV10-2,-,-,CASNPGPTTDTQYF,TGCGCCAGCAACCCGGGACCAACCACAGATACGCAGTATTTT
TRBJ1-1,TRBV7-9,few,-,CASSLAGGVGNTEAFF,TGTGCCAGCAGCTTAGCCGGCGGGGTAGGGAACACTGAAGCTTTCTTT
TRBJ1-2,TRBV5-1,-,-,CASSPGTASRGYTF,TGCGCCAGCAGCCCCGGGACGGCCTCCCGGGGCTACACCTTC
TRBJ2-3,TRBV29-1,-,TRBD2,CSARRGTSTDTQYF,TGCAGCGCCCGGCGGGGGACTAGCACAGATACGCAGTATTTT
TRBJ1-2,TRBV2,-,-,CASSGSGTIRGYTF,TGTGCCAGCAGTGGGTCCGGGACAATAAGAGGCTACACCTTC
TRBJ2-5,TRBV7-8,once,-,CASSLVRETQYF,TGTGCCAGCAGCTTAGTCCGAGAGACCCAGTACTTC
TRBJ1-1,TRBV6-5,-,-,CASSFGIFTEAFF,TGTGCCAGCAGCTTCGGCATCTTCACTGAAGCTTTCTTT
TRBJ2-2,TRBV6-2/TRBV6-3,few,-,CASSFGTRPPTGELFF,TGTGCCAGCAGTTTCGGAACCCGGCCACCCACCGGGGAGCTGTTTTTT
TRBJ1-1,TRBV6-2/TRBV6-3,-,TRBD1,CASSSPMGQVNTEAFF,TGTGCCAGCAGTTCCCCGATGGGACAGGTGAACACTGAAGCTTTCTTT
TRBJ1-4,TRBV13,few,-,CASSLGRPGLLLGKLFF,TGTGCCAGCAGCTTAGGGCGGCCGGGACTCCTTTTGGGGAAACTGTTTTTT
TRBJ2-5,TRBV5-1,-,TRBD1,CASSLAGTGWETQYF,TGCGCCAGCAGCTTGGCCGGGACAGGGTGGGAGACCCAGTACTTC
TRBJ1-2,TRBV24-1,-,TRBD1,CATSDSRQGAVYGYTF,TGTGCCACCAGTGATTCTAGACAGGGGGCCGTGTATGGCTACACCTTC
TRBJ2-1,TRBV18,-,-,CASSPSGDEQFF,TGTGCCAGCTCACCATCGGGGGATGAGCAGTTCTTC
TRBJ1-4,TRBV10-3,-,-,CAISEFTGTNEKLFF,TGTGCCATCAGTGAGTTCACTGGGACTAATGAAAAACTGTTTTTT
TRBJ1-5,TRBV24-1,-,-,CATSEMAEDQPQHF,TGTGCCACCAGTGAAATGGCGGAAGATCAGCCCCAGCATTTT
TRBJ2-3,TRBV7-2,-,TRBD2,CASSLQLAATDTQYF,TGTGCCAGCAGCTTACAACTAGCGGCAACAGATACGCAGTATTTT
TRBJ1-1,TRBV28,-,TRBD1,CASRGGQVTEAFF,TGTGCCAGCAGAGGGGGCCAGGTGACTGAAGCTTTCTTT
TRBJ2-1,TRBV18,-,-,CASVGTGGYNEQFF,TGTGCCAGCGTAGGGACCGGGGGATACAATGAGCAGTTCTTC
TRBJ2-5,TRBV2,-,TRBD1,CASRGQGAGETQYF,TGTGCCAGCAGGGGACAGGGGGCGGGAGAGACCCAGTACTTC